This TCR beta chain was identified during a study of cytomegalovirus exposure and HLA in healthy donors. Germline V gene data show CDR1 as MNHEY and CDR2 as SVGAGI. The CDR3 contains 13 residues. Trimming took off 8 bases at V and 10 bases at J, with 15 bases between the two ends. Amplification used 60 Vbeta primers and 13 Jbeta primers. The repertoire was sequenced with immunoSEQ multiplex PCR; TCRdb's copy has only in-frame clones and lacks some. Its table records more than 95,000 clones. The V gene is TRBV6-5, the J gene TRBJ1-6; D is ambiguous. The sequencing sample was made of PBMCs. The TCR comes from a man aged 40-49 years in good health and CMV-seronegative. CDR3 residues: CASSRSEGSPLHF. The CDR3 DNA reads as TGTGCCAGCTCGCGGTCCGAGGGCTCACCCCTCCACTTT.